This entry concerns a single T cell receptor beta chain. The antigen is unknown. Libraries were prepared by immunoSEQ multiplex PCR; TCRdb keeps only in-frame clonotypes and omits some of them. This repertoire shows about 30,000 clones, over 65% found once; its top ten account for 15%. The sample comes from a study of a mutant IDH1 vaccine in newly diagnosed glioma. Across the whole study: Vaccinations were initiated 4-6 weeks following radiotherapy alone, or were given together with temozolomide cycles. Week 35 brought visit V12, which was followed by visit V13 at week 47.

The CDR3 covers 15 residues. Time point defined: week 35, safety follow-up. Doses consisted of 300 ug of mutant IDH1 20-mer peptide each, paired with topical imiquimod. The chain uses TRBV21-1 and TRBJ2-7; no check of the table's D call, TRBD1, against the DNA was made. TRBV21-1 counts as a pseudogene. This specimen consisted of PBMCs, obtained from a glioma patient whose treatment included an IDH1 peptide vaccine. This clonotype was obtained from a man aged 25 to 45 with glioma. The CDR3 coding sequence is TGTGCCAGCAGCAAAGCGGGACAGGGGGGCTACGAGCAGTACTTC. Translated: CASSKAGQGGYEQYF.